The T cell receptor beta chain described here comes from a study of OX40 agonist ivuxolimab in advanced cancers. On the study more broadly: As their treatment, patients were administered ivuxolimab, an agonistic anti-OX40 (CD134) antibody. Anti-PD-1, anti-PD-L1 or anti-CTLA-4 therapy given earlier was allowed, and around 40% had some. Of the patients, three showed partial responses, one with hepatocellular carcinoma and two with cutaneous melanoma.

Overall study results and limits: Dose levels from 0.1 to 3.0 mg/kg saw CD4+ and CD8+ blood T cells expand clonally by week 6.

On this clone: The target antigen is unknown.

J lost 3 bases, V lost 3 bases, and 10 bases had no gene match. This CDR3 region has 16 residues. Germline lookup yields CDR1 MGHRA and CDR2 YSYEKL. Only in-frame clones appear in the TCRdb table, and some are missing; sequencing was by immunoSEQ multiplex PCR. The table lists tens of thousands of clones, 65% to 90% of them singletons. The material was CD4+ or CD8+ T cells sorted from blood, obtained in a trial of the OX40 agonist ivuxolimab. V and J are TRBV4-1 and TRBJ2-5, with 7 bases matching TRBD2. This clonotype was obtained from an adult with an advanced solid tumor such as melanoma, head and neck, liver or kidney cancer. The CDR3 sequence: CASSHPLGSGEETQYF. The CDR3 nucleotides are TGCGCCAGCAGCCATCCCCTGGGGAGCGGGGAAGAGACCCAGTACTTC.